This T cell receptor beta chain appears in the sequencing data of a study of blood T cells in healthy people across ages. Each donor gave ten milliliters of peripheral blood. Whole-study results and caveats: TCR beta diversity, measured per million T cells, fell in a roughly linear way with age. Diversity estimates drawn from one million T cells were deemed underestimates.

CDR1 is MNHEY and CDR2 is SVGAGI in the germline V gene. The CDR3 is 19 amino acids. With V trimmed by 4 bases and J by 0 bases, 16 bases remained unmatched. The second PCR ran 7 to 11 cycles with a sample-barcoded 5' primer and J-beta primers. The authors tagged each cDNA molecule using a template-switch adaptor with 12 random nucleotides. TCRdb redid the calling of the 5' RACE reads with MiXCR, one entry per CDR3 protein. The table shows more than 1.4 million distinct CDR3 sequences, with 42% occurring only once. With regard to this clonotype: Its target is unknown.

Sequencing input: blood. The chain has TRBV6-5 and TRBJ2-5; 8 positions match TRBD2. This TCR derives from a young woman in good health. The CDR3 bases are TGTGCCAGCAGTTTGGCCGTGGCGGGGACTAGGGCGTACCAAGAGACCCAGTACTTC. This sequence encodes CASSLAVAGTRAYQETQYF.